This T cell receptor beta chain was recovered during a study of blood T cell repertoires in COVID-19. Study-level background: COVID-19 samples collected from the United States, Italy and Spain covered acute and convalescent phases. The cDNA or gDNA used as material had been derived from T cells, B-cell-depleted T cells, or PBMCs.

As originally analysed: By means of reference gene primer amplification, nucleated cell counts were estimated. Repertoires were generated with immunoSEQ multiplex PCR, while TCRdb's copy carries only in-frame clones and drops some. V and J calls plus clone size are reproduced from that table; the DNA served to infer D and trimming. This sample has about 210,000 clones, with almost 85% found just once. This clone showed up just once. V lost 0 bases to trimming and J lost 8 bases, with 13 bases between them. The CDR3 length is 14 residues. From germline, CDR1 is SGHAT and CDR2 FQNNGV. Sequences were obtained from peripheral blood. The chain couples TRBV11-2 to TRBJ1-1; tentatively, D is TRBD1 (5 bases). This TCR was sampled from a woman in her 50s with active or convalescent COVID-19. The CDR3 here is CASSLDLWYREAFF. The CDR3 nucleotides read TGTGCCAGCAGCTTAGATCTATGGTACAGGGAAGCTTTCTTT.